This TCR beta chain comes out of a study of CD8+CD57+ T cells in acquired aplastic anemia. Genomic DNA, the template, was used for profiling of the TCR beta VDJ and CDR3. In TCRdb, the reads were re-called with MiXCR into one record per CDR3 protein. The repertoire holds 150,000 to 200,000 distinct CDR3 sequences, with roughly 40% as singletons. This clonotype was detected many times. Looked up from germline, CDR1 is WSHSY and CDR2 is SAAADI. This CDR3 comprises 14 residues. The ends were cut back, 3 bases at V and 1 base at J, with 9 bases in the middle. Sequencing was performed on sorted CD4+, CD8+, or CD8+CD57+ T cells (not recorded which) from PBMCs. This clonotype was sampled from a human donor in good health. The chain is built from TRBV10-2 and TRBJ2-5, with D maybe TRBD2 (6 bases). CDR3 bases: TGCGCCAGCAGTGATCGGGGGACCCAAGAGACCCAGTACTTC. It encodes CASSDRGTQETQYF.